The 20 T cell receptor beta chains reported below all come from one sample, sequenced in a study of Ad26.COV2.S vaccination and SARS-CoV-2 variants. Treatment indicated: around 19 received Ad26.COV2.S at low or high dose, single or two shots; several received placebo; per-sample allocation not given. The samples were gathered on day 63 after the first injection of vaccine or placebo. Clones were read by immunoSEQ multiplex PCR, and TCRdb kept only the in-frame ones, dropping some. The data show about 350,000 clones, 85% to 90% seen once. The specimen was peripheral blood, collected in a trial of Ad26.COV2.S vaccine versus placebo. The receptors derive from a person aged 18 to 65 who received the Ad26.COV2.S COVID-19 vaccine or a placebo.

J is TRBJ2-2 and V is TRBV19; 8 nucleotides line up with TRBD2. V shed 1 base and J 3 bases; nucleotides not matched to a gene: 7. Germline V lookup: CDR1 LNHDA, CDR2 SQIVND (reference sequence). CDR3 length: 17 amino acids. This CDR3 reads CASSIAAGGPYTGELFF. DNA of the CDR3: TGTGCCAGTAGTATAGCGGCGGGGGGCCCGTACACCGGGGAGCTGTTTTTT.

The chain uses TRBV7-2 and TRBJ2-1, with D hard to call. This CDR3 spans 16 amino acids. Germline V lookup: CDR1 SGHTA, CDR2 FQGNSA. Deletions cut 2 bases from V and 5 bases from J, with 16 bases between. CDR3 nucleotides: TGTGCCAGCAGCTTAAGGCGGCGTGGCAGCAACAATGAGCAGTTCTTC. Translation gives CASSLRRRGSNNEQFF.

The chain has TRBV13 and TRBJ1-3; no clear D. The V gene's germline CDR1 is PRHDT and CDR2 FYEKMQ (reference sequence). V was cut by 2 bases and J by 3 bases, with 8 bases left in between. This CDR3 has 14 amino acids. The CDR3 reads CASSLFGDGNTIYF. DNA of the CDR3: TGTGCCAGCAGCTTATTCGGGGATGGAAACACCATATATTTT.

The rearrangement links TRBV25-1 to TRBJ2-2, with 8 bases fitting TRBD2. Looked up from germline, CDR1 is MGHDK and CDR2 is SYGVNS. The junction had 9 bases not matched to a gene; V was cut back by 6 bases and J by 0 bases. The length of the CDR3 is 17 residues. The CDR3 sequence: CASRQGRGLANTGELFF. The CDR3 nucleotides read TGTGCCAGCAGACAAGGTAGGGGACTAGCGAACACCGGGGAGCTGTTTTTT.

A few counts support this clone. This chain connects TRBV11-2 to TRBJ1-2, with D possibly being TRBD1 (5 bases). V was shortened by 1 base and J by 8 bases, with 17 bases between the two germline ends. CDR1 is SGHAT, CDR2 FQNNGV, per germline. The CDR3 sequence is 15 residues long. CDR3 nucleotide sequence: TGTGCCAGCAGCTTAGTTCCGGGACGTTACCAAGGCTACACCTTC. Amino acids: CASSLVPGRYQGYTF.

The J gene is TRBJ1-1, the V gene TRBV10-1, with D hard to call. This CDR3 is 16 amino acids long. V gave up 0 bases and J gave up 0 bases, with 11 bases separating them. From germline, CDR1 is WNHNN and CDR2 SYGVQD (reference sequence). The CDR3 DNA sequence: TGCGCCAGCAGTGAGTCTCGGACTCATATGAACACTGAAGCTTTCTTT. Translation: CASSESRTHMNTEAFF.

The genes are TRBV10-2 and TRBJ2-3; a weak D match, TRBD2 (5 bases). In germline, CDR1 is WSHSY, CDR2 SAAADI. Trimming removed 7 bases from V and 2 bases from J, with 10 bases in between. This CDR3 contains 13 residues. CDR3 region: CASKERNTDTQYF. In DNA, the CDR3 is TGCGCCAGCAAGGAGCGGAACACAGATACGCAGTATTTT.

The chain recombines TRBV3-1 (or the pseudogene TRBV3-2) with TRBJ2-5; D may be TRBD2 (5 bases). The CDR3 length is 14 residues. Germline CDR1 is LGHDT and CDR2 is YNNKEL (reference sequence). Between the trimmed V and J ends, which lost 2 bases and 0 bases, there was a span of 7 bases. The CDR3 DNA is TGTGCCAGCAGCCAATTGCGGGACCAAGAGACCCAGTACTTC. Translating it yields CASSQLRDQETQYF.

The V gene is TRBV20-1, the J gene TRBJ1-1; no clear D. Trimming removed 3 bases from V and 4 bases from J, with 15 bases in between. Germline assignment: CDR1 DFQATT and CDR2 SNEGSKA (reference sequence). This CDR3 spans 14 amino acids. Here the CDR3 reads CSASVSDLGTEAFF. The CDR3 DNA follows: TGCAGTGCTAGTGTCTCGGATCTGGGCACTGAAGCTTTCTTT.

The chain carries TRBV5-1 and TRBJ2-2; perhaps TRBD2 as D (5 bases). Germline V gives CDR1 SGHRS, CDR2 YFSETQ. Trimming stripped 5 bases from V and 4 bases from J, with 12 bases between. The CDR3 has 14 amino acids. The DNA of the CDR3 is TGCGCCAGCAGTCAACGGGGTGGCACCGGGGAGCTGTTTTTT. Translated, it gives CASSQRGGTGELFF.

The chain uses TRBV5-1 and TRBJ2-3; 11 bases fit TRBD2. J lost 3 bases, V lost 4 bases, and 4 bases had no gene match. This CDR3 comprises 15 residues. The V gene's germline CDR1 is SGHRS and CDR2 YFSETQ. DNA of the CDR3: TGCGCCAGCAGCCCAGGGACTAGCGGAACAGATACGCAGTATTTT. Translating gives CASSPGTSGTDTQYF.

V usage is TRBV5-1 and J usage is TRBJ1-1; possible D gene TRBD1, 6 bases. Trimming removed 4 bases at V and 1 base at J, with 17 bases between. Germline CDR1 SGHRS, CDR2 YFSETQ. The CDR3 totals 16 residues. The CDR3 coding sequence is TGCGCCAGCAGCCAAAGCCCAGGGGCCACGAACACTGAAGCTTTCTTT. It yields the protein CASSQSPGATNTEAFF.

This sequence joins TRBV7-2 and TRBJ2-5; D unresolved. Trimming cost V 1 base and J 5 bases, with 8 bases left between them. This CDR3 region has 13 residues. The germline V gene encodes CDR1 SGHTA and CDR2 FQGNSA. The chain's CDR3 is CASSLGGRETQYF. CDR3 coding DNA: TGTGCCAGCAGCTTAGGGGGAAGGGAGACCCAGTACTTC.

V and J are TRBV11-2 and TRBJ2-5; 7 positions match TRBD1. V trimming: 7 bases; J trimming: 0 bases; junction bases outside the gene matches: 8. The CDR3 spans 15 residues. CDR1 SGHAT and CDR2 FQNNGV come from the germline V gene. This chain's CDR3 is CASTPPTGNQETQYF. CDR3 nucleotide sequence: TGTGCCAGCACCCCACCGACAGGGAACCAAGAGACCCAGTACTTC.

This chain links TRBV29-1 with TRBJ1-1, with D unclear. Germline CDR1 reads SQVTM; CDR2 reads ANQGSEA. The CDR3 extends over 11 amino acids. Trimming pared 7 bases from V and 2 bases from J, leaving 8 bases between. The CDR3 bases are TGCAGCGCTGCAGGAAACACTGAAGCTTTCTTT. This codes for CSAAGNTEAFF.

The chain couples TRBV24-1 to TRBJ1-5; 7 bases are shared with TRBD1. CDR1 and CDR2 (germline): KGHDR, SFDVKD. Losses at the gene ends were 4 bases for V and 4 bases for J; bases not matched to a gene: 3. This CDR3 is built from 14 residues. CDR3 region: CATSEGTVNQPQHF. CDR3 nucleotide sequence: TGTGCCACCAGTGAAGGGACAGTTAATCAGCCCCAGCATTTT.

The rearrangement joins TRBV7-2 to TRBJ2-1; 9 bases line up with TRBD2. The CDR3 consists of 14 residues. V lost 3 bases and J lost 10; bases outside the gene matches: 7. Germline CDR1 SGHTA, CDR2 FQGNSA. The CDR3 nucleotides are TGTGCCAGCAGCTTTGCGGGAGGGCCAGAAGAGCAGTTCTTC. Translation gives CASSFAGGPEEQFF. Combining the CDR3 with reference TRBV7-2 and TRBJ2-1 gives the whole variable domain GAGVSQSPSNKVTEKGKDVELRCDPISGHTALYWYRQSLGQGLEFLIYFQGNSAPDKSGLPSDRFSAERTGGSVSTLTIQRTQQEDSAVYLCASSFAGGPEEQFFGPGTRLTVL.

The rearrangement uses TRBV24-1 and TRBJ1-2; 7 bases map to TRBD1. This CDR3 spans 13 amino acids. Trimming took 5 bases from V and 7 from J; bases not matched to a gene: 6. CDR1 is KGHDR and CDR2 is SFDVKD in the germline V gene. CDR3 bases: TGTGCCACCAGTGCCGGGACAGTGGGTGGCTACACCTTC. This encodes CATSAGTVGGYTF.

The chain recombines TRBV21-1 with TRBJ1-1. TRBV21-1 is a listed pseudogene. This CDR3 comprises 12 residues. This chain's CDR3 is CASKEGPAEAFF. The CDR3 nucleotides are TGTGCCAGCAAGGAGGGGCCTGCTGAAGCTTTCTTT.

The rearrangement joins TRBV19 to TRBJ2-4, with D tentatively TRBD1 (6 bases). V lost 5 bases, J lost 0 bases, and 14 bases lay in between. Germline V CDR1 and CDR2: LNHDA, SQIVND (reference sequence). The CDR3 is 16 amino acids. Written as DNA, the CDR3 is TGTGCCAGTAGTTCCCGGGACACAAAAGCCAAAAACATTCAGTACTTC. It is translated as CASSSRDTKAKNIQYF.